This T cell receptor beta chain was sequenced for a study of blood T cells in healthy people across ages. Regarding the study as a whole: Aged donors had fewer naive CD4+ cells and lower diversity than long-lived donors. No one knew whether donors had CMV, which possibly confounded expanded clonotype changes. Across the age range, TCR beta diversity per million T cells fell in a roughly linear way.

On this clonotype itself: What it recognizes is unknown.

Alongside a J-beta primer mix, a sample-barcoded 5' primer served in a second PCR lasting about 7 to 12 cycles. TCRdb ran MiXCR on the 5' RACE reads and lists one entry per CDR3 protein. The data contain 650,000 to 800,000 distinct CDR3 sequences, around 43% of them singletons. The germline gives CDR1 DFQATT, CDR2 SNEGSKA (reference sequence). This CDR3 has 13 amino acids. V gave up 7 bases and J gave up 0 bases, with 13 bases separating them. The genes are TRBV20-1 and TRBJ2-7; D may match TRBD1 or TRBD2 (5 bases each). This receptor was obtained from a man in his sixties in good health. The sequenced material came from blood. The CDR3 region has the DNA TGCAGTGTTTCGGGACGGACCTCCTACGAGCAGTACTTC. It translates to CSVSGRTSYEQYF.